Listed below are T cell receptor beta chains from one sample, sequenced in a study of T cells after yellow fever vaccination. Using its own MiXCR run on the 5' RACE reads, TCRdb lists one record per CDR3 protein. This sample has 450,000 to 550,000 distinct CDR3 sequences, with just over 20% found just once. Sequences were derived from PBMCs, sampled less than 25 days after the first yellow fever vaccination. The source is a man in his late teens or twenties who received the YFV17D yellow fever vaccine. The CDR3 runs from the conserved cysteine through the conserved F or W. Each record gives: clone size, J gene, D gene, V gene, CDR3 protein, CDR3 DNA. D genes are given only for firm matches. For some rows the clone size is stated as once, few or many, or as a class when expanded; others skip it.

clone size: .; J gene: TRBJ1-2; D gene: .; V gene: TRBV5-4; CDR3 protein: CASSLIGSNYGYTF; CDR3 DNA: TGTGCCAGCAGCTTGATCGGGTCTAACTATGGCTACACCTTC
clone size: many; J gene: TRBJ1-1; D gene: .; V gene: TRBV5-1; CDR3 protein: CASRREGTMNTEAFF; CDR3 DNA: TGCGCCAGCCGGCGGGAGGGAACGATGAACACTGAAGCTTTCTTT
clone size: .; J gene: TRBJ2-3; D gene: .; V gene: TRBV11-2; CDR3 protein: CASSLENRTDTQYF; CDR3 DNA: TGTGCCAGCAGCTTAGAGAATCGGACAGATACGCAGTATTTT
clone size: .; J gene: TRBJ2-5; D gene: TRBD1; V gene: TRBV6-1; CDR3 protein: CASSEAMTGTGETQYF; CDR3 DNA: TGTGCCAGCAGTGAAGCGATGACAGGGACGGGTGAGACCCAGTACTTC
clone size: .; J gene: TRBJ2-5; D gene: TRBD1; V gene: TRBV24-1; CDR3 protein: CATSDPPRDRRETQYF; CDR3 DNA: TGTGCCACCAGTGATCCCCCCAGGGACAGGCGAGAGACCCAGTACTTC
clone size: .; J gene: TRBJ2-1; D gene: .; V gene: TRBV19; CDR3 protein: CASSTTRYNEQFF; CDR3 DNA: TGTGCCAGTAGTACTACTAGATACAATGAGCAGTTCTTC
clone size: .; J gene: TRBJ1-1; D gene: .; V gene: TRBV29-1; CDR3 protein: CSVDAVGEVTEAFF; CDR3 DNA: TGCAGCGTTGATGCGGTGGGCGAGGTCACTGAAGCTTTCTTT
clone size: .; J gene: TRBJ1-6; D gene: TRBD1; V gene: TRBV6-2/TRBV6-3; CDR3 protein: CASRKPGQGYSPLHF; CDR3 DNA: TGTGCCAGCAGGAAACCGGGACAGGGGTATTCACCCCTCCACTTT
clone size: .; J gene: TRBJ1-2; D gene: .; V gene: TRBV9; CDR3 protein: CASSVGPTNGYTF; CDR3 DNA: TGTGCCAGCAGCGTAGGGCCCACCAATGGCTACACCTTC
clone size: .; J gene: TRBJ2-3; D gene: TRBD2; V gene: TRBV4-3; CDR3 protein: CASSQDTSGGTSTDTQYF; CDR3 DNA: TGCGCCAGCAGCCAAGATACGAGCGGGGGTACTAGCACAGATACGCAGTATTTT
clone size: few; J gene: TRBJ2-1; D gene: TRBD2; V gene: TRBV6-2/TRBV6-3; CDR3 protein: CASSRQGLAVNEQFF; CDR3 DNA: TGTGCCAGCAGCCGACAAGGACTAGCGGTCAATGAGCAGTTCTTC
clone size: once; J gene: TRBJ1-5; D gene: .; V gene: TRBV29-1; CDR3 protein: CSVVSGVNQPQHF; CDR3 DNA: TGCAGCGTCGTCTCAGGGGTCAATCAGCCCCAGCATTTT
clone size: .; J gene: TRBJ2-7; D gene: TRBD2; V gene: TRBV3-1; CDR3 protein: CASSSKGLAAYEQYF; CDR3 DNA: TGTGCCAGCAGCTCCAAGGGACTAGCGGCCTACGAGCAGTACTTC
clone size: few; J gene: TRBJ1-1; D gene: .; V gene: TRBV11-2; CDR3 protein: CASSGREAFF; CDR3 DNA: TGTGCCAGCAGCGGTCGGGAAGCTTTCTTT
clone size: many; J gene: TRBJ2-1; D gene: TRBD2; V gene: TRBV7-9; CDR3 protein: CASSLVAGDNEQFF; CDR3 DNA: TGTGCCAGCAGCTTGGTAGCGGGGGACAATGAGCAGTTCTTC
clone size: few; J gene: TRBJ1-6; D gene: TRBD1; V gene: TRBV4-2; CDR3 protein: CASSTRDRGNSPLHF; CDR3 DNA: TGTGCCAGCAGCACCCGGGACAGAGGAAATTCACCCCTCCACTTT
clone size: .; J gene: TRBJ2-5; D gene: .; V gene: TRBV7-9; CDR3 protein: CASSRGIAKTQYF; CDR3 DNA: TGTGCCAGCAGCCGTGGGATAGCCAAGACCCAGTACTTC
clone size: .; J gene: TRBJ2-7; D gene: TRBD1; V gene: TRBV7-9; CDR3 protein: CASSLERGRVYEQYF; CDR3 DNA: TGTGCCAGCAGCTTAGAAAGGGGGCGCGTCTACGAGCAGTACTTC
clone size: few; J gene: TRBJ1-5; D gene: .; V gene: TRBV12-3/TRBV12-4; CDR3 protein: CASRITGDQPQHF; CDR3 DNA: TGTGCCAGCAGAATCACCGGGGACCAGCCCCAGCATTTT
clone size: .; J gene: TRBJ1-5; D gene: TRBD1; V gene: TRBV6-5; CDR3 protein: CASSYSRQGNQPQHF; CDR3 DNA: TGTGCCAGCAGTTACTCACGACAGGGGAATCAGCCCCAGCATTTT
clone size: .; J gene: TRBJ2-5; D gene: .; V gene: TRBV7-3; CDR3 protein: CASSSTGRRETQYF; CDR3 DNA: TGTGCCAGCAGCTCCACGGGGCGACGGGAGACCCAGTACTTC
clone size: few; J gene: TRBJ2-7; D gene: .; V gene: TRBV6-2/TRBV6-3; CDR3 protein: CASGLISSSYEQYF; CDR3 DNA: TGTGCCAGCGGGTTAATCTCCAGCAGCTACGAGCAGTACTTC
clone size: few; J gene: TRBJ2-3; D gene: .; V gene: TRBV2; CDR3 protein: CASSVWGSDTQYF; CDR3 DNA: TGTGCCAGCAGCGTCTGGGGTTCCGATACGCAGTATTTT
clone size: few; J gene: TRBJ1-2; D gene: TRBD1; V gene: TRBV29-1; CDR3 protein: CSVEEGRGGPYGYTF; CDR3 DNA: TGCAGCGTTGAAGAGGGAAGAGGGGGCCCCTATGGCTACACCTTC
clone size: .; J gene: TRBJ1-6; D gene: TRBD1; V gene: TRBV3-1; CDR3 protein: CASSQGWDRGESPLHF; CDR3 DNA: TGTGCCAGCAGCCAGGGTTGGGACAGGGGGGAATCACCCCTCCACTTT
clone size: .; J gene: TRBJ2-7; D gene: .; V gene: TRBV4-1; CDR3 protein: CASSLDEGYYEQYF; CDR3 DNA: TGCGCCAGCAGCCTAGATGAGGGGTACTACGAGCAGTACTTC
clone size: few; J gene: TRBJ2-1; D gene: TRBD2; V gene: TRBV29-1; CDR3 protein: CSIVRDYWGGSYNEQFF; CDR3 DNA: TGCAGCATTGTCCGGGACTACTGGGGGGGCTCCTACAATGAGCAGTTCTTC
clone size: few; J gene: TRBJ2-3; D gene: .; V gene: TRBV20-1; CDR3 protein: CSAKQPNTDTQYF; CDR3 DNA: TGCAGTGCTAAACAGCCTAACACAGATACGCAGTATTTT
clone size: few; J gene: TRBJ2-2; D gene: .; V gene: TRBV6-1; CDR3 protein: CASKVRNTGELFF; CDR3 DNA: TGTGCCAGCAAAGTCCGGAACACCGGGGAGCTGTTTTTT
clone size: .; J gene: TRBJ1-5; D gene: .; V gene: TRBV19; CDR3 protein: CASSINTPSNQPQHF; CDR3 DNA: TGTGCCAGTAGTATAAATACCCCAAGCAATCAGCCCCAGCATTTT
clone size: many; J gene: TRBJ1-1; D gene: .; V gene: TRBV25-1; CDR3 protein: CASSEPPGEAFF; CDR3 DNA: TGTGCCAGCAGTGAGCCCCCCGGCGAAGCTTTCTTT
clone size: few; J gene: TRBJ1-2; D gene: .; V gene: TRBV7-2; CDR3 protein: CASSSPTDNYGYTF; CDR3 DNA: TGTGCCAGCAGCTCCCCCACAGATAACTATGGCTACACCTTC
clone size: few; J gene: TRBJ2-1; D gene: .; V gene: TRBV20-1; CDR3 protein: CSAMSPNGGRENEQFF; CDR3 DNA: TGCAGTGCTATGAGCCCCAACGGGGGCCGAGAGAATGAGCAGTTCTTC
clone size: many; J gene: TRBJ1-5; D gene: .; V gene: TRBV4-1; CDR3 protein: CASSQGRYSGTTNQPQHF; CDR3 DNA: TGCGCCAGCAGCCAAGGTAGATATTCCGGGACGACTAATCAGCCCCAGCATTTT
clone size: .; J gene: TRBJ1-1; D gene: TRBD1; V gene: TRBV29-1; CDR3 protein: CSGTGLNTEAFF; CDR3 DNA: TGCAGCGGGACAGGACTGAACACTGAAGCTTTCTTT
clone size: many; J gene: TRBJ2-5; D gene: .; V gene: TRBV4-2; CDR3 protein: CASSQEETPWSTQYF; CDR3 DNA: TGTGCCAGCAGCCAAGAGGAGACACCCTGGTCGACCCAGTACTTC
clone size: .; J gene: TRBJ1-2; D gene: .; V gene: TRBV6-2/TRBV6-3; CDR3 protein: CASSGQNYGYTF; CDR3 DNA: TGTGCCAGCAGTGGGCAGAACTATGGCTACACCTTC
clone size: .; J gene: TRBJ2-6; D gene: .; V gene: TRBV4-1; CDR3 protein: CASRGLLPTTGANVLTF; CDR3 DNA: TGCGCCAGCAGGGGACTTCTCCCGACCACTGGGGCCAACGTCCTGACTTTC
clone size: .; J gene: TRBJ1-5; D gene: .; V gene: TRBV4-2; CDR3 protein: CASSRDGGRTPNSNQPQHF; CDR3 DNA: TGTGCCAGCAGCCGGGATGGGGGGCGGACGCCTAATAGCAATCAGCCCCAGCATTTT
clone size: .; J gene: TRBJ2-1; D gene: .; V gene: TRBV24-1; CDR3 protein: CATSDTPQGTYNEQFF; CDR3 DNA: TGTGCCACCAGTGACACCCCCCAGGGCACCTACAATGAGCAGTTCTTC
clone size: few; J gene: TRBJ2-1; D gene: .; V gene: TRBV5-4; CDR3 protein: CASSITSTYDNEQFF; CDR3 DNA: TGTGCCAGCAGTATAACTAGCACTTACGACAATGAGCAGTTCTTC
clone size: few; J gene: TRBJ2-3; D gene: .; V gene: TRBV12-3/TRBV12-4; CDR3 protein: CASSLRGSNRLGTQYF; CDR3 DNA: TGTGCCAGCAGTTTAAGGGGGTCTAATCGTCTTGGTACGCAGTATTTT
clone size: .; J gene: TRBJ2-3; D gene: .; V gene: TRBV5-4; CDR3 protein: CASSARLVSADTQYF; CDR3 DNA: TGTGCCAGCAGCGCCAGACTAGTAAGTGCAGATACGCAGTATTTT
clone size: few; J gene: TRBJ2-7; D gene: TRBD1; V gene: TRBV5-1; CDR3 protein: CASSQRTGSYEQYF; CDR3 DNA: TGCGCCAGCTCCCAGCGGACAGGCTCCTACGAGCAGTACTTC
clone size: .; J gene: TRBJ2-2; D gene: .; V gene: TRBV7-9; CDR3 protein: CASSLMGPGELFF; CDR3 DNA: TGTGCCAGCAGCTTGATGGGTCCCGGGGAGCTGTTTTTT
clone size: .; J gene: TRBJ1-1; D gene: .; V gene: TRBV20-1; CDR3 protein: CSARDRVSAFF; CDR3 DNA: TGCAGTGCTAGAGATAGGGTTTCAGCTTTCTTT
clone size: .; J gene: TRBJ1-1; D gene: .; V gene: TRBV4-1; CDR3 protein: CASSHHRGGDEAFF; CDR3 DNA: TGCGCCAGCAGCCACCACCGGGGGGGCGATGAAGCTTTCTTT
clone size: .; J gene: TRBJ2-2; D gene: .; V gene: TRBV21-1; CDR3 protein: CASSKVAGGGARYTGELFF; CDR3 DNA: TGTGCCAGCAGCAAGGTGGCTGGCGGGGGGGCCCGGTACACCGGGGAGCTGTTTTTT
clone size: few; J gene: TRBJ1-2; D gene: .; V gene: TRBV7-8; CDR3 protein: CASSLEVYYGYTF; CDR3 DNA: TGTGCCAGCAGCTTAGAAGTATACTATGGCTACACCTTC